Listed below are T cell receptor beta chains from one sample, sequenced in a study of control samples from healthy donors and cancer patients. The table came from immunoSEQ multiplex PCR; TCRdb's copy has only in-frame clones and leaves some out. The sample carries 65,000 to 70,000 clones, roughly 84% recorded once. Material: PBMCs. The receptors here all came from a woman between 50 and 59 years old with lung cancer. Both conserved end residues are part of each CDR3. The D gene is left open where the match is weak. Part of the rows lack a size; the others show once, few, many or a class for expanded clones.

abundance,v_gene,j_gene,len,d_gene,CDR3aa,CDR3nt
.,TRBV27,TRBJ1-3,14,.,CASSLVGSGNTIYF,TGTGCCAGCAGTTTGGTTGGCTCTGGAAACACCATATATTTT
once,TRBV6-2/TRBV6-3,TRBJ1-1,13,.,CASSYLTSSGAFF,TGTGCCAGCAGTTACTTAACATCCAGTGGAGCTTTCTTT
.,TRBV6-5,TRBJ1-1,14,.,CASRRDRNLAEAFF,TGTGCCAGCCGAAGGGACCGAAATCTGGCTGAAGCTTTCTTT
once,TRBV3-1/TRBV3-2,TRBJ1-1,13,.,CASSLTWIGVAFF,TGTGCCAGCAGCCTGACATGGATCGGAGTGGCTTTCTTT
once,TRBV19,TRBJ1-2,14,.,CASSISGTGYGYTF,TGTGCCAGTAGTATAAGCGGGACGGGATATGGCTACACCTTC
.,TRBV4-3,TRBJ1-6,15,.,CASSQDPGGNSPLHF,TGCGCCAGCAGCCAAGATCCCGGGGGCAATTCACCCCTCCACTTT
.,TRBV10-3,TRBJ2-5,17,TRBD1,CAISEVLPGQGKETQYF,TGTGCCATCAGTGAGGTCCTACCGGGACAGGGAAAAGAGACCCAGTACTTC
.,TRBV19,TRBJ1-5,13,.,CASRSFSNQPQHF,TGTGCCAGTAGGAGCTTCAGCAATCAGCCCCAGCATTTT
.,TRBV7-9,TRBJ2-7,13,.,CASSLGGGREQYF,TGTGCCAGCAGCTTAGGGGGGGGCCGCGAGCAGTACTTC
.,TRBV28,TRBJ1-1,13,.,CASSRTGSTEAFF,TGTGCCAGCAGCCGAACAGGGTCCACTGAAGCTTTCTTT
once,TRBV3-1/TRBV3-2,TRBJ2-1,17,TRBD1,CASSQTPGQGKDSEQFF,TGTGCCAGCAGCCAAACTCCGGGACAGGGGAAGGACAGTGAGCAGTTCTTC
.,TRBV4-3,TRBJ2-1,14,.,CASSQDTSYNEQFF,TGCGCCAGCAGCCAAGATACCTCCTACAATGAGCAGTTCTTC
.,TRBV5-1,TRBJ1-3,14,.,CASSLGSSGNTIYF,TGCGCCAGCAGCTTGGGCAGCTCTGGAAACACCATATATTTT
.,TRBV15,TRBJ1-6,13,.,CATSGGYNSPLHF,TGTGCCACCAGCGGGGGATATAATTCACCCCTCCACTTT
.,TRBV7-8,TRBJ1-3,19,.,CASSLAGDAGPISGNTIYF,TGTGCCAGCAGCTTAGCGGGTGATGCAGGGCCAATCTCTGGAAACACCATATATTTT
.,TRBV6-6,TRBJ1-4,15,.,CASSPQETGLEKLFF,TGTGCCAGCAGTCCCCAGGAAACAGGGCTGGAAAAACTGTTTTTT
few,TRBV27,TRBJ1-5,14,TRBD1,CASSSDRGNQPQHF,TGTGCCAGCAGCTCTGACAGGGGCAATCAGCCCCAGCATTTT
.,TRBV19,TRBJ1-5,18,TRBD1,CASSISGQGAYSNQPQHF,TGTGCCAGTAGTATATCGGGACAGGGGGCTTATAGCAATCAGCCCCAGCATTTT
.,TRBV18,TRBJ2-3,13,.,CASSLSQTDTQYF,TGTGCCAGCTCACTCTCTCAGACAGATACGCAGTATTTT
once,TRBV5-4,TRBJ2-1,16,TRBD2,CASSVGLAGGDNEQFF,TGTGCCAGCAGCGTAGGACTAGCGGGGGGTGACAATGAGCAGTTCTTC
few,TRBV7-2,TRBJ2-7,14,.,CASSLWQGSYEQYF,TGTGCCAGCAGCTTATGGCAGGGGTCCTACGAGCAGTACTTC
.,TRBV15,TRBJ2-7,16,.,CATSRDRYRVAYEQYF,TGTGCCACCAGCAGAGATCGGTACAGGGTAGCCTACGAGCAGTACTTC